These 10 T cell receptor beta chains came from one sample sequenced in a study of blood T cells in healthy people across ages. PCR was performed a second time for about 6 to 12 cycles using a sample-barcoded 5' primer and a J-beta primer mix. TCRdb re-called the 5' RACE reads with MiXCR, one entry per CDR3 protein. The repertoire has 1.5 million to 2 million distinct CDR3 sequences, roughly 27% of them found once; the top ten carry approximately 7.7%. The sequenced sample consisted of blood. Every receptor here comes from a woman in her thirties in good health.

This clonotype occurred many times. The V gene is TRBV12-3 or TRBV12-4, the J gene TRBJ2-1; D is uncertain. This CDR3 is built from 10 residues. V lost 4 bases to trimming and J lost 6 bases, with 1 base between them. As DNA, the CDR3 is TGTGCCAGCAGTTCCAATGAGCAGTTCTTC. Translation gives CASSSNEQFF.

This clonotype appeared a few times. The rearrangement links TRBV12-3 or TRBV12-4 to TRBJ2-5; D might be TRBD2 (6 bases). CDR3 length: 16 residues. V was cut by 7 bases and J by 2 bases, with 20 bases left in between. The CDR3 region has the DNA TGTGCCAGCACCGCTGGGGTGGCTAGCGCACAAGAGACCCAGTACTTC. This gives the protein CASTAGVASAQETQYF.

The rearrangement links TRBV20-1 to TRBJ2-3; perhaps D is TRBD1 or TRBD2 (5 bases each). V lost 2 bases, J lost 5 bases, and 17 bases lay in between. The CDR3 has 15 amino acids. Germline CDR1 reads DFQATT; CDR2 reads SNEGSKA (reference sequence). DNA of the CDR3: TGCAGTGCTAGACGGGCCGGGGAAGGGGTAGATACGCAGTATTTT. Amino acid sequence: CSARRAGEGVDTQYF.

This clonotype was counted a few times. The V call is TRBV20-1, the J call TRBJ2-1; 11 nucleotides match TRBD2. V was pared by 6 bases and J by 9 bases, with 4 bases of the junction left unmatched. The CDR3 runs 12 residues. Germline V CDR1 and CDR2: DFQATT, SNEGSKA (reference sequence). The DNA for the CDR3 is TGCAGTGCACTTCTAGCGGGAGGTGAGCAGTTCTTC. It codes for CSALLAGGEQFF.

The V and J genes are TRBV11-2 and TRBJ2-5; TRBD1 matches 8 bases. The V and J ends lost 2 bases and 4 bases, in that order; junction bases with no gene match: 6. The CDR3 sequence is 15 residues long. Germline V lookup: CDR1 SGHAT, CDR2 FQNNGV. For the CDR3, the DNA is TGTGCCAGCAGCTTACAGACAGGGGCCGGAGAGACCCAGTACTTC. This translates into CASSLQTGAGETQYF. The complete variable domain, with remaining parts taken from reference TRBV11-2 and TRBJ2-5, reads EAGVAQSPRYKIIEKRQSVAFWCNPISGHATLYWYQQILGQGPKLLIQFQNNGVVDDSQLPKDRFSAERLKGVDSTLKIQPAKLEDSAVYLCASSLQTGAGETQYFGPGTRLLVL.

The table lists this clonotype with a few counts. The chain combines TRBV6-2 or TRBV6-3 with TRBJ2-1, with TRBD2 identical over 12 bases. CDR1 MNHEY and CDR2 SVGEGT come from the germline V gene. This CDR3 region has 15 residues. V lost 2 bases to trimming and J lost 12 bases; unmatched junction nucleotides: 8. The chain's CDR3 is CASSYTSGRLSGQFF. CDR3 bases: TGTGCCAGCAGTTACACTAGCGGGAGGTTGTCAGGGCAGTTCTTC.

The CDR3 protein is CASSNWDAQRTGELFF. The DNA of the CDR3 is TGCGCCAGCAGCAACTGGGACGCGCAACGCACCGGGGAGCTGTTTTTT. The chain is built from TRBV4-1 and TRBJ2-2; either TRBD1 or TRBD2 may supply D (5 bases each). Trimming stripped 5 bases from V and 4 bases from J, with 17 bases between. The CDR3 sequence is 16 residues long. CDR1 is MGHRA, CDR2 YSYEKL, per germline.

The chain couples TRBV14 to TRBJ2-1; D is unclear. Germline V CDR1 and CDR2: SGHDN, FVKESK. Trimming took 4 bases from V and 1 from J, leaving 14 bases between them. The CDR3 length is 16 residues. CDR3 DNA sequence: TGTGCCAGCAGCCTTATGGGTTTCAAATCCTACAATGAGCAGTTCTTC. This encodes CASSLMGFKSYNEQFF.

This clonotype was observed a handful of times. A junction end diverges from the germline sequence, so it may reflect a read error. V usage is TRBV7-2 and J usage is TRBJ2-6; possible D gene TRBD1, 5 bases. Germline V lookup: CDR1 SGHTA, CDR2 FQGNSA. CDR3 length: 19 amino acids. CDR3 nucleotides: TGTGCCAGCGGCTTAATTGGCAGGGCCCTCCACTCTGGGGCCAACGTCCTGACTTTC. Its protein is CASGLIGRALHSGANVLTF.

This clonotype appeared a few times. The J gene is TRBJ1-2, the V gene TRBV5-1; tentative D call: TRBD1 (5 bases). Trimming cost V 7 bases and J 8 bases, with 15 bases left between them. Germline V lookup: CDR1 SGHRS, CDR2 YFSETQ. The CDR3 has 12 amino acids. The CDR3 is CASGLAGIGYTF. For the CDR3, the DNA is TGCGCCAGCGGACTTGCAGGGATCGGCTACACCTTC. The full variable domain, its missing parts supplied by reference TRBV5-1 and TRBJ1-2, is KAGVTQTPRYLIKTRGQQVTLSCSPISGHRSVSWYQQTPGQGLQFLFEYFSETQRNKGNFPGRFSGRQFSNSRSEMNVSTLELGDSALYLCASGLAGIGYTFGSGTRLTVV.